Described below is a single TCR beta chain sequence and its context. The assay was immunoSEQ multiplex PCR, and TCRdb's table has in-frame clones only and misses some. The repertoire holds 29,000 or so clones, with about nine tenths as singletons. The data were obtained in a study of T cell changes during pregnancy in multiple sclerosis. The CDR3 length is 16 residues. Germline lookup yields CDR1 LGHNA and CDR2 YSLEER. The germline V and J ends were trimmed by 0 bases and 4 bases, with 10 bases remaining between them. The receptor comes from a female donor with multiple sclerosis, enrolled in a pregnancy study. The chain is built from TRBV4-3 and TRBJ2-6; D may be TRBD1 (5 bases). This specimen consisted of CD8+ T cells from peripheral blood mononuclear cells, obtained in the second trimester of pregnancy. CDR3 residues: CASSQDRGSGANVLTF. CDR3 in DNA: TGCGCCAGCAGCCAAGATAGGGGTTCAGGGGCCAACGTCCTGACTTTC.